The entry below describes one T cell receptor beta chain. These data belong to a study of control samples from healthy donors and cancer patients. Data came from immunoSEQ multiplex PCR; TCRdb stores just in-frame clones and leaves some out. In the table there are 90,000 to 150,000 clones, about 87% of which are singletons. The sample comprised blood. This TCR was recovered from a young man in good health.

CDR3 sequence reads: CASSQRSGDGYTF. CDR3 in DNA: TGTGCCAGCAGCCAACGCTCAGGGGATGGCTACACCTTC. V usage is TRBV3-1 (or the pseudogene TRBV3-2) and J usage is TRBJ1-2, with D perhaps TRBD1 (6 bases). Germline-derived CDR1 and CDR2 are LGHDT and YNNKEL (reference sequence). The CDR3 sequence is 13 residues long. Trimming took 2 bases from V and 6 from J, leaving 10 bases between them.